In this sample, the clone carrying this TCR beta chain turned up once. The source of the sample is a study of T cells in Graves' hyperthyroidism and ophthalmopathy. Amplification of TCR beta CDR3 regions was performed using RNA transcripts as template. The HTBI set primed first-round TCR CDR3 RT-PCR. Each CDR3 protein is one row after TCRdb ran MiXCR on the multiplex PCR reads. The sample contains roughly 710,000 distinct CDR3 sequences, roughly 32% of which appear only once. Sequencing used blood. This sequence was found in a middle-aged woman with Graves' hyperthyroidism.

Here the CDR3 reads CASSVDSGIPYEKLFF. For the CDR3, the DNA is TGTGCCAGCAGCGTAGATTCCGGCATACCCTATGAAAAACTGTTTTTT. The chain is built from TRBV9 and TRBJ1-4; D uncertain. V was trimmed by 0 bases and J by 6 bases, leaving 15 bases between them. The CDR3 is 16 amino acids. The germline gives CDR1 SGDLS, CDR2 YYNGEE.